This record covers a single T cell receptor (beta chain). Its binding antigen is unknown. No base qualities exist here, and no much larger clone lies one base off it. The sample belongs to a study of blood T cell repertoires in COVID-19 (dated by TCRdb to 2020 to 2021). Regarding the complete study: Samples covering the acute and convalescent phases of COVID-19 were provided by collaborators in the United States, Italy and Spain. The repertoires were released in a freely available public database meant as a resource for research on the immune response to SARS-CoV-2. Subjects who had been exposed to COVID-19, were actively infected with it, or had recovered from it provided the deeply sampled blood TCRbeta repertoires that made up the dataset. Samples came from the ongoing ImmuneRACE study (first 160 participants) plus 1,254 subjects from 6 global collaborators. The material from the prospective study consisted of cDNA or gDNA derived from T cells, B-cell-depleted T cells, or PBMCs. Nearly every sample came with metadata listing a de-identified subject ID, COVID-19 status, age in years and sex. Where available, HLA class I and class II types were taken from metadata supplied by the sample provider and were not determined by assay-based typing. Study-level results and caveats: The quantity of clinical and demographic metadata differed by source and by participant and was supplied without curation.

TCRbeta CDR3 regions were amplified from genomic DNA using the immunoSEQ Assay, a bias-controlled multiplex PCR. In the authors' own workflow: Nucleated cell counts per sample were estimated from amplification of reference gene primers within the assay. To quantify the absolute abundance of each unique TCRbeta CDR3 rearrangement, sequence reads were collapsed and filtered. For each sample, productive Simpson clonality was calculated by taking the square root of Simpson's diversity index across productive rearrangements. Sourced from immuneACCESS, this table was stored by TCRdb with only in-frame sequences that have V and J called. A share of the clones is absent; for the studies checked, an unresolved V gene accounts for under half, and the remainder has no known explanation. D and trimming were read from the DNA, whereas the V and J calls and clone size are those reported in that table. The sample has approximately 240,000 clones on record, about nine tenths of them singletons. The top ten clonotypes cover 6% to 7% of the sample.

The cysteine opens and the phenylalanine closes a CDR3 of 13 amino acids. CDR3 DNA only is kept here, 39 bases in frame from base 1. V lost 4 bases and J lost 7 bases; the stretch between them is 17 bases long. CDR1 is given as SQVTM and CDR2 as ANQGSEA, both from the germline V gene. Participants in the prospective study were aged 18 to 89 years, lived in some 24 United States geographic areas, and enrolled through a virtual design. To assign participants to cohorts, the prospective study relied on clinical history that participants themselves reported in a screening survey and a study questionnaire. In the prospective study, whole blood, serum and a nasopharyngeal or oropharyngeal swab were collected from each participant by mobile phlebotomists. Participants in the prospective study had the option to provide additional blood draws and questionnaires over an approximately 2-month period. Prospective study blood samples were shipped either frozen or at room temperature before DNA extraction.

The rearrangement joined TRBV29-1 to TRBJ2-7; TRBD1 is a weak D gene call, 6 bases matching. Material: PBMCs or T cells enriched from blood (not recorded which). The receptor was isolated from a woman in her thirties with acute COVID-19. The nucleotide sequence is TGCAGCGTTGGAGGGACACAAAGACGAGAGCAGTACTTC. Translated, it gives CSVGGTQRREQYF.